This T cell receptor (beta chain) was recovered during a study of CXCR3-negative and CXCR3-positive naive CD8 T cells. Note on this clonotype: Its antigen is as yet unknown.

All TRB cDNA libraries came from 5' RACE performed with UMI labels. TCRdb reprocessed the 5' RACE reads, with one entry per CDR3 protein and no DNA. The table for this sample gives about 48,000 distinct CDR3 sequences. Points from the study as a whole: Comparably high diversity was seen in both naive subsets, and much lower diversity in memory CD8+ cells. Similar levels of surface CD5 were seen between naive subsets; TCR strength was inferred from TRB CDR3 properties. Researchers reported similar TRBV-TRBJ usage in naive CXCR3-negative and CXCR3-positive cells, though memory differed.

Germline values: CDR1 SGHRS, CDR2 YFSETQ. This CDR3 is built from 17 residues. Sample: memory CD8+ T cells from blood. The TCR was taken from a human donor in good health. Some clones in this sample may be carry-over from other donors' samples. This chain joins TRBV5-1 and TRBJ1-1. CDR3 loop: CASSFPGGAARGTEAFF.